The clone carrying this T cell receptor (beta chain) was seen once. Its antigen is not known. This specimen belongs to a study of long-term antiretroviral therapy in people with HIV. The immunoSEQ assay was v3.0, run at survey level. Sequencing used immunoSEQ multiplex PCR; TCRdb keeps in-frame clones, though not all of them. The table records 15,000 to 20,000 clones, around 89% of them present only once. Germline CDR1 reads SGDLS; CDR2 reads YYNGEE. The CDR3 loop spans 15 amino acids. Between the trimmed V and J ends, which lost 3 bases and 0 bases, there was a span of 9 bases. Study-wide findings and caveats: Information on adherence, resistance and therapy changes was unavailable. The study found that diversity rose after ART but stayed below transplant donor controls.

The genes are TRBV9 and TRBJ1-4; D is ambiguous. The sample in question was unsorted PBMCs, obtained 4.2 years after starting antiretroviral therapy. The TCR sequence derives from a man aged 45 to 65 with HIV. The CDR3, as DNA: TGTGCCAGCAGCGCCGACACCTCAACTAATGAAAAACTGTTTTTT. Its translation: CASSADTSTNEKLFF.